The 8 T cell receptor beta chains listed next were all sequenced from one sample in a study of blood T cells in healthy people across ages. Next came a second PCR, run for about 6 to 11 cycles, which used a sample-barcoded 5' primer along with a J-beta primer mix. TCRdb itself ran the 5' RACE reads through MiXCR, one entry per CDR3 protein. Of about 780,000 distinct CDR3 sequences in the sample, approximately 65% were seen once. Input material: blood. The receptors shown here come from a man in his thirties or forties in good health.

This chain links TRBV4-2 with TRBJ2-5, with 10 bases fitting TRBD2. CDR3 size: 17 residues. V lost 2 bases to trimming and J lost 1 base; unmatched junction nucleotides: 7. Germline values: CDR1 LGHNA, CDR2 YNFKEQ. The CDR3 nucleotides read TGTGCCAGCAGCCAATCCACTAGCGGGGTTTTCCAAGAGACCCAGTACTTC. Protein sequence: CASSQSTSGVFQETQYF.

This clonotype was counted only a few times. Here the CDR3 DNA reads TGTGCCATCAGTGAGTCGAATACAGCCCACAAGTACTTC. This translates into CAISESNTAHKYF. The chain couples TRBV10-3 to TRBJ2-5, with D unresolved. V gave up 0 bases and J gave up 12 bases, with 14 bases separating them. Germline CDR1 and CDR2: ENHRY and SYGVKD. This CDR3 has 13 amino acids.

The CDR3 is CASSWGVKQDEQFF. Written as DNA, the CDR3 is TGTGCCAGCAGTTGGGGCGTTAAGCAGGATGAGCAGTTCTTC. The genes are TRBV12-3 or TRBV12-4 and TRBJ2-1, with D possibly TRBD1 on 5 matching bases. The germline V and J ends were trimmed by 4 bases and 8 bases, with 15 bases remaining between them. CDR3 length equals 14 residues.

The chain joins TRBV7-2 to TRBJ2-5; TRBD1 agrees at 10 bases. V dropped 4 bases and J dropped 5; count of bases not matched to a gene: 13. Germline values: CDR1 SGHTA, CDR2 FQGNSA. The CDR3 covers 17 residues. DNA for the CDR3: TGTGCCAGCAGCTCCGTTCGCAGGGGACAGGGGTTCGAGACCCAGTACTTC. Translated: CASSSVRRGQGFETQYF.

A single count supports this clonotype. The rearrangement uses TRBV9 and TRBJ1-5; D remains unclear. V was cut by 0 bases and J by 7 bases, with 17 bases left in between. CDR3 length equals 16 residues. Germline CDR1 reads SGDLS; CDR2 reads YYNGEE. Here the CDR3 DNA reads TGTGCCAGCAGCGTAGTGCGGTGTGGGGTAGAGCAGCCCCAGCATTTT. It specifies CASSVVRCGVEQPQHF. The full variable domain, with the rest looked up from reference TRBV9 and TRBJ1-5, is DSGVTQTPKHLITATGQRVTLRCSPRSGDLSVYWYQQSLDQGLQFLIQYYNGEERAKGNILERFSAQQFPDLHSELNLSSLELGDSALYFCASSVVRCGVEQPQHFGDGTRLSIL.

The gene calls are TRBV12-3 or TRBV12-4 and TRBJ2-4, with 9 bases lining up with TRBD1. V lost 7 bases to trimming and J lost 1 base; unmatched junction nucleotides: 11. There are 17 residues in the CDR3. The chain's CDR3 is CASTHLDRGRAKNIQYF. The CDR3 DNA sequence: TGTGCCAGCACCCACCTTGACAGGGGGAGGGCCAAAAACATTCAGTACTTC.

The chain has TRBV24-1 and TRBJ2-6, with D perhaps matching TRBD2 (6 bases). V lost 4 bases, J lost 5 bases, and 29 bases lay in between. The CDR3 is 21 amino acids. Germline values: CDR1 KGHDR, CDR2 SFDVKD. CDR3 amino acids: CATSDSPRGYPYSVRANVLTF. The CDR3 bases are TGTGCCACCAGTGACTCCCCCCGGGGGTACCCCTACTCTGTCAGGGCCAACGTCCTGACTTTC.

The genes are TRBV5-1 and TRBJ2-4; TRBD1 agrees at 8 bases. TRBJ2-7 matches the DNA end more closely, so the J call is doubtful. Per the germline V gene, CDR1 is SGHRS and CDR2 is YFSETQ. The CDR3 spans 16 residues. This CDR3 is CASSLGTGFSSDEQYF. Written as DNA, the CDR3 is TGCGCCAGCAGCTTAGGGACAGGTTTTTCGTCTGACGAGCAGTACTTC.